Listed here are 10 T cell receptor beta chains from one sample, sequenced in a study of shared clonotypes between healthy human individuals. Produced via immunoSEQ multiplex PCR; TCRdb's table is partial and in-frame only. Of approximately 640,000 clones listed, about three quarters are singletons. The material sequenced was memory CD4+ T cells sorted from blood. As for subset: CD45RA-negative fraction. The source of these receptors is a young woman in good health.

The CDR3 DNA follows: TGTGCCAGCTATTCCATGGATCGCACTGAAGCTTTCTTT. Protein product: CASYSMDRTEAFF. The chain joins TRBV28 to TRBJ1-1; no reliable D call. The CDR3 sequence is 13 residues long. Looked up from germline, CDR1 is MDHEN and CDR2 is SYDVKM. V shed 8 bases and J shed 4 bases, with 14 bases lying between them.

The chain carries TRBV19 and TRBJ1-5; D gene unclear. Trimming took off 5 bases at V and 7 bases at J, with 15 bases between the two ends. There are 14 residues in the CDR3. CDR1 and CDR2 from the germline V gene are LNHDA and SQIVND (reference sequence). The CDR3 loop reads CASSSAMGLQPQHF. CDR3 DNA: TGTGCCAGTAGTTCTGCGATGGGGTTGCAGCCCCAGCATTTT.

The V call is TRBV18, the J call TRBJ1-5; a weak D match, TRBD1 (6 bases). The CDR3 runs to 17 residues. Trimming left V 5 bases short and J 3 bases short, with 20 bases between. Germline V gene lookup returns CDR1 KGHSH and CDR2 LQKENI. The CDR3 loop is CASSTSPGHKNNQPQHF. DNA of the CDR3: TGTGCCAGCTCAACATCACCGGGACACAAAAACAATCAGCCCCAGCATTTT.

About this clone: Other nucleotide sequences from this sample produce the same CDR3. The rearrangement uses TRBV7-9 and TRBJ2-7; D not certain. Trimming left V 1 base short and J 3 bases short, with 4 bases between. Germline lookup yields CDR1 SEHNR and CDR2 FQNEAQ (reference sequence). The CDR3 consists of 12 residues. Written as DNA, the CDR3 is TGTGCCAGCAGCTTAGTGAGCTACGAGCAGTACTTC. Amino acid sequence: CASSLVSYEQYF.

The V gene is TRBV7-2, the J gene TRBJ2-7; D is ambiguous. This CDR3 region has 15 residues. V lost 7 bases, J lost 1 base, and 17 bases lay in between. Germline lookup yields CDR1 SGHTA and CDR2 FQGNSA. The CDR3 region has the DNA TGTGCCAGCACCTATTATTTCTCGGAATCCTACGAGCAGTACTTC. As protein: CASTYYFSESYEQYF. The entire variable domain, with the rest obtained from reference TRBV7-2 and TRBJ2-7, is as follows: GAGVSQSPSNKVTEKGKDVELRCDPISGHTALYWYRQSLGQGLEFLIYFQGNSAPDKSGLPSDRFSAERTGGSVSTLTIQRTQQEDSAVYLCASTYYFSESYEQYFGPGTRLTVT.

Note on this clone: Within the sample, other DNA sequences also encode this same CDR3. The DNA for the CDR3 is TGCGCCAGCAGCTTTACTAGCGGGAGTAACACCGGGGAGCTGTTTTTT. It yields the protein CASSFTSGSNTGELFF. This rearrangement joins TRBV5-1 to TRBJ2-2; the match to TRBD2 covers 11 bases. The germline V gene encodes CDR1 SGHRS and CDR2 YFSETQ. V dropped 2 bases and J dropped 2; count of bases not matched to a gene: 2. There are 16 residues in the CDR3.

This chain uses TRBV28 with TRBJ2-7, with D possibly being TRBD1 (6 bases). Germline loops: CDR1 MDHEN, CDR2 SYDVKM. The V gene lost 3 bases and the J gene lost 0 bases, with 18 bases spanning the gap. The CDR3 is 17 amino acids. The CDR3 is CASSFWGQGSLSYEQYF. DNA for the CDR3: TGTGCCAGCAGTTTTTGGGGGCAGGGTTCCCTCTCCTACGAGCAGTACTTC.

The CDR3 sequence is CALYPDTQYF. CDR3 nucleotide sequence: TGTGCTCTCTACCCCGATACGCAGTATTTT. The chain is built from TRBV2 and TRBJ2-3; D remains unclear. The CDR3 has 10 amino acids. Germline V gene lookup returns CDR1 SNHLY and CDR2 FYNNEI.

The V call is TRBV6-1, the J call TRBJ2-7; 7 nucleotides match TRBD1. The V and J ends lost 8 bases and 4 bases, in that order; junction bases with no gene match: 11. CDR3 length: 14 amino acids. The germline V gene has CDR1 MNHNS and CDR2 SASEGT. The CDR3 DNA sequence: TGTGCCAGCCACCACAGGGGTACAAATTACGAGCAGTACTTC. Translation gives CASHHRGTNYEQYF.

In its sample, this clone was seen a few times. This rearrangement joins TRBV5-1 to TRBJ1-1; possibly TRBD1 for D (5 bases). The CDR3 is 13 residues long. Per germline, CDR1 SGHRS and CDR2 YFSETQ. The V end was cut by 5 bases, the J end by 0 bases, with 8 bases between. The CDR3 reads CASRGPLNTEAFF. As DNA, the CDR3 is TGCGCCAGCAGGGGACCTTTGAACACTGAAGCTTTCTTT.